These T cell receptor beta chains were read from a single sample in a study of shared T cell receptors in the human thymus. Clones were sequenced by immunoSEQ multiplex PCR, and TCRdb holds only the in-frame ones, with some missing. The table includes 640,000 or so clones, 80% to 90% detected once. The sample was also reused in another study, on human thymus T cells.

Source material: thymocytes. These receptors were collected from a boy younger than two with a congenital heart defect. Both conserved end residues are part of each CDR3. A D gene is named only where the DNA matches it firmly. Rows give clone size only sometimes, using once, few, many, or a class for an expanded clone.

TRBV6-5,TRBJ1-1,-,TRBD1,CASSYSYTTGVEAFF,TGTGCCAGCAGTTACTCGTACACTACAGGGGTGGAAGCTTTCTTT
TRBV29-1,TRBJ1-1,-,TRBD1,CSVEVPRGATEAFF,TGCAGCGTTGAAGTGCCCAGGGGGGCTACTGAAGCTTTCTTT
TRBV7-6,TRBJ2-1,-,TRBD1,CASSPDRGQDEQFF,TGTGCCAGCAGTCCGGACAGGGGGCAGGATGAGCAGTTCTTC
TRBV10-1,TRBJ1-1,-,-,CASSRDLDTEAFF,TGCGCCAGCAGCAGGGATTTGGACACTGAAGCTTTCTTT
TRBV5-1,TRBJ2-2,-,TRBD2,CASSSIPSSGKNTGELFF,TGCGCCAGCAGCTCCATACCTAGTAGCGGGAAGAACACCGGGGAGCTGTTTTTT
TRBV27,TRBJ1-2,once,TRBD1,CASSLGTGSNGYTF,TGTGCCAGCAGTTTAGGGACAGGGTCAAATGGCTACACCTTC
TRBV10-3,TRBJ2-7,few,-,CAISEKPRGEQYF,TGTGCCATCAGTGAGAAACCCCGGGGCGAGCAGTACTTC
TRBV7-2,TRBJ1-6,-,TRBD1,CASSLDFWRKTGRNSPLHF,TGTGCCAGCAGCTTAGATTTTTGGAGGAAGACAGGGAGAAATTCACCCCTCCACTTT
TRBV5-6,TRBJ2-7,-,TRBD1,CASSYETTGAYEQYF,TGTGCCAGCAGCTACGAGACCACAGGGGCCTACGAGCAGTACTTC
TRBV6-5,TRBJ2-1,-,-,CATSQAFLGNEQFF,TGTGCCACCTCACAGGCATTCCTTGGGAATGAGCAGTTCTTC
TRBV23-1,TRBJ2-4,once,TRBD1,CASSIRGPELKNIQYF,TGCGCCAGCAGTATCAGGGGGCCCGAGCTAAAAAACATTCAGTACTTC
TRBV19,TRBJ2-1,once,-,CASSIEAGTDNEQFF,TGTGCCAGTAGTATAGAGGCAGGGACTGACAATGAGCAGTTCTTC
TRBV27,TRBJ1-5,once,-,CASSLSGGAQPQHF,TGTGCCAGCAGTTTATCGGGGGGGGCTCAGCCCCAGCATTTT
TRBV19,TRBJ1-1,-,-,CASTAAGVAFF,TGTGCCAGTACCGCGGCGGGAGTAGCTTTCTTT
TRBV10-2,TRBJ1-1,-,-,CASSGGGRGDTEAFF,TGCGCCAGCAGCGGGGGGGGACGGGGCGACACTGAAGCTTTCTTT
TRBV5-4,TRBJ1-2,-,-,CASSLQSNYGYTF,TGTGCCAGCAGCTTACAATCTAACTATGGCTACACCTTC
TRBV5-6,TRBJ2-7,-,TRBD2,CASSLHSGGAFHEQYF,TGTGCCAGCAGCCTACATAGCGGGGGGGCCTTCCACGAGCAGTACTTC
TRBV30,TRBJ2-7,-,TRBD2,CAWATSGSGEQYF,TGTGCCTGGGCGACTAGCGGGAGTGGGGAGCAGTACTTC
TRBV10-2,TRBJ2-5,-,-,CASRKLEGNQETQYF,TGCGCCAGCAGGAAACTAGAGGGAAACCAAGAGACCCAGTACTTC
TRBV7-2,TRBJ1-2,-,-,CASSLSAGYTF,TGTGCCAGCAGCTTAAGTGCGGGCTACACCTTC
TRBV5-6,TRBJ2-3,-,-,CASSSGDADTQYF,TGTGCCAGCAGCTCGGGGGATGCAGATACGCAGTATTTT
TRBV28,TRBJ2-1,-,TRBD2,CASSLRGGRHNEQFF,TGTGCCAGCAGTCTCCGGGGGGGGCGGCACAATGAGCAGTTCTTC
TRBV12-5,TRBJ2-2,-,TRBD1,CASGLDRGPIGELFF,TGTGCTAGTGGTTTGGACAGGGGACCGATCGGGGAGCTGTTTTTT
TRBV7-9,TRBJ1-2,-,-,CASSSGDGTGYTF,TGTGCCAGCAGCTCAGGGGATGGGACTGGCTACACCTTC
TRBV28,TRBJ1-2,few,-,CASSQTQGIYGYTF,TGTGCCAGCAGCCAGACCCAGGGGATCTATGGCTACACCTTC